The 9 T cell receptor beta chains presented below share a single source sample, sequenced in a study of cytomegalovirus exposure and HLA in healthy donors. PCR involved 60 Vbeta and 13 Jbeta primers. This table comes from immunoSEQ multiplex PCR, and its TCRdb copy is limited to in-frame clones, with some not included. The sample lists roughly 130,000 clones, about two thirds seen once, with around 6.6% in the top ten. The sequenced sample consisted of PBMCs. The receptors were sampled from a man between 35 and 55 years old in good health and CMV-seropositive.

J is TRBJ2-1 and V is TRBV5-8; D gene uncertain. Trimming removed 0 bases at V and 2 bases at J, with 6 bases between. The CDR3 is 14 residues long. Germline CDR1 SGHTS, CDR2 YDEGEE. The DNA of the CDR3 is TGTGCCAGCAGCTTGGATTCGGCCTACAATGAGCAGTTCTTC. Its translation: CASSLDSAYNEQFF. The whole variable domain, remainder taken from reference TRBV5-8 and TRBJ2-1, is EAGVTQSPTHLIKTRGQQATLRCSPISGHTSVYWYQQALGLGLQFLLWYDEGEERNRGNFPPRFSGRQFPNYSSELNVNALELEDSALYLCASSLDSAYNEQFFGPGTRLTVL.

The chain carries TRBV5-4 and TRBJ2-3; D might be TRBD1 (6 bases). The germline V gene encodes CDR1 SGHNT and CDR2 YYREEE (reference sequence). Between the trimmed V and J ends, which lost 3 bases and 0 bases, there was a span of 17 bases. CDR3 length equals 17 residues. CDR3 sequence (DNA): TGTGCCAGCAGCTCGGCCCGGGACATCCTTAGCACAGATACGCAGTATTTT. The encoded protein is CASSSARDILSTDTQYF.

V gene TRBV28 combines with J gene TRBJ1-5, with D maybe TRBD1 (6 bases). Germline values: CDR1 MDHEN, CDR2 SYDVKM. V lost 4 bases to trimming and J lost 3 bases, with 13 bases between them. The CDR3 has 15 amino acids. Written as DNA, the CDR3 is TGTGCCAGCAGTTCCCGGGACACCTACAATCAGCCCCAGCATTTT. As protein: CASSSRDTYNQPQHF.

The count of this clone is one. The J gene is TRBJ1-2, the V gene TRBV5-1, with 7 bases that match TRBD1. The V gene's germline CDR1 is SGHRS and CDR2 YFSETQ. The CDR3 has 15 residues. With 4 bases clipped from V and 1 base from J, the junction kept 7 bases outside the gene matches. The CDR3 nucleotides read TGCGCCAGCAGCATCGGGACAGACCTTAACTATGGCTACACCTTC. Protein sequence: CASSIGTDLNYGYTF.

The CDR3 spells CASSDLSEQYF. The CDR3 DNA is TGCGCCAGCAGTGACCTCTCCGAGCAGTACTTC. The rearrangement joins TRBV10-2 to TRBJ2-7; the D is unclear. This CDR3 comprises 11 residues. Germline CDR1 WSHSY, CDR2 SAAADI. V gave up 3 bases and J gave up 6 bases, with 6 bases separating them.

This CDR3 reads CASSPGQGGYEQYF. CDR3 DNA sequence: TGTGCCAGCAGTCCCGGACAGGGCGGCTACGAGCAGTACTTC. J is TRBJ2-7 and V is TRBV28; 8 positions match TRBD1. V lost 5 bases to trimming and J lost 3 bases; unmatched junction nucleotides: 6. CDR1 is MDHEN and CDR2 is SYDVKM in the germline V gene. The CDR3 is 14 amino acids.

In DNA form, the CDR3 reads TGTGCCAGCAGCCCCCGGTGGGGAAGCGGGAAGAACACTGAAGCTTTCTTT. Protein: CASSPRWGSGKNTEAFF. The rearrangement links TRBV13 to TRBJ1-1; D is unclear. The ends were cut back, 5 bases at V and 1 base at J, with 20 bases in the middle. Germline assignment: CDR1 PRHDT and CDR2 FYEKMQ (reference sequence). This CDR3 is built from 17 residues. The whole variable domain, remainder taken from reference TRBV13 and TRBJ1-1, is AAGVIQSPRHLIKEKRETATLKCYPIPRHDTVYWYQQGPGQDPQFLISFYEKMQSDKGSIPDRFSAQQFSDYHSELNMSSLELGDSALYFCASSPRWGSGKNTEAFFGQGTRLTVV.

The V call is TRBV6-5, the J call TRBJ2-1, with a possible D match to TRBD1 (5 bases). From germline, CDR1 is MNHEY and CDR2 SVGAGI. V was cut by 4 bases and J by 7 bases, with 5 bases left in between. The CDR3 length is 11 residues. DNA of the CDR3: TGTGCCAGCAGTTCAGGGAATGAGCAGTTCTTC. This codes for CASSSGNEQFF.

A few counts support this clone. V and J are TRBV6-5 and TRBJ1-1; D is possibly TRBD1 (6 bases). The CDR3 is made up of 13 amino acids. Germline V gene data show CDR1 as MNHEY and CDR2 as SVGAGI. The V and J ends lost 6 bases and 1 base respectively, with 9 bases between them. This CDR3 is CASRQGKNTEAFF. DNA for the CDR3: TGTGCCAGCAGGCAGGGGAAGAACACTGAAGCTTTCTTT.